The 7 T cell receptor beta chains reported below all come from one sample, sequenced in a study of Ad26.COV2.S vaccination and SARS-CoV-2 variants. TCRdb keeps only in-frame clones here, not all; method: immunoSEQ multiplex PCR. The data show about 440,000 clones, roughly 88% seen once. The treatment was: some 20 received Ad26.COV2.S at low or high dose, single or two shots; roughly 5 received placebo; per-sample allocation not given. The investigators took samples on day 63 after the first vaccine or placebo injection. The sample in question was peripheral blood, obtained in a trial of Ad26.COV2.S vaccine versus placebo. These receptors originate from a person aged 18-60 years who received the Ad26.COV2.S COVID-19 vaccine or a placebo.

V is TRBV5-1 and J is TRBJ1-5; 8 bases map to TRBD1. Germline V CDR1 and CDR2: SGHRS, YFSETQ. The CDR3 is 15 amino acids. Trimming cost V 4 bases and J 7 bases; bases outside gene matches: 10. In DNA form, the CDR3 reads TGCGCCAGCAGCCCCGGACAGGGTCGAAACCAGCCCCAGCATTTT. It yields the protein CASSPGQGRNQPQHF.

The rearrangement links TRBV7-9 to TRBJ2-1; 7 bases map to TRBD2. CDR3 length equals 16 residues. With V trimmed by 5 bases and J by 9 bases, 16 bases remained unmatched. Per germline, CDR1 SEHNR and CDR2 FQNEAQ (reference sequence). This chain's CDR3 is CASSDRPTREAVEQFF. The CDR3 DNA reads as TGTGCCAGCAGCGACCGTCCAACTCGGGAGGCCGTTGAGCAGTTCTTC.

This clone was detected once. The V gene is TRBV9, the J gene TRBJ2-7; D is ambiguous. Germline loops: CDR1 SGDLS, CDR2 YYNGEE. Trimming left V 0 bases short and J 3 bases short, with 7 bases between. The CDR3 consists of 13 residues. This CDR3 reads CASSVEPGYEQYF. The CDR3 DNA reads as TGTGCCAGCAGCGTAGAACCGGGCTACGAGCAGTACTTC.

This sequence joins TRBV7-6 and TRBJ1-1; 7 bases match TRBD1. This CDR3 contains 17 residues. CDR1 and CDR2 (germline): SGHVS, FNYEAQ. Trimming removed 4 bases from V and 2 bases from J; junction bases left unmatched: 13. The CDR3 DNA reads as TGTGCCAGCAGCTGGACCCGAACCGGGACAGCCAACACTGAAGCTTTCTTT. This sequence encodes CASSWTRTGTANTEAFF.

This clone has a single count. The genes are TRBV7-9 and TRBJ2-1; D unresolved. This CDR3 has 15 amino acids. Germline CDR1 reads SEHNR; CDR2 reads FQNEAQ (reference sequence). V shed 1 base and J shed 2 bases, with 9 bases lying between them. DNA of the CDR3: TGTGCCAGCAGCTTAGGGAGAGTGACCTACAATGAGCAGTTCTTC. As protein: CASSLGRVTYNEQFF. Based on the CDR3 plus reference TRBV7-9 and TRBJ2-1, the full variable domain is DTGVSQNPRHKITKRGQNVTFRCDPISEHNRLYWYRQTLGQGPEFLTYFQNEAQLEKSRLLSDRFSAERPKGSFSTLEIQRTEQGDSAMYLCASSLGRVTYNEQFFGPGTRLTVL.

The V call is TRBV30, the J call TRBJ1-5; D is unresolved. V lost 1 base to trimming and J lost 5 bases, with 9 bases between them. The CDR3 length is 13 residues. Looked up from germline, CDR1 is GTSNPN and CDR2 is SVGIG (reference sequence). The CDR3 loop is CAWSGTADQPQHF. CDR3 nucleotide sequence: TGTGCCTGGAGTGGGACCGCCGATCAGCCCCAGCATTTT.

The chain has TRBV27 and TRBJ2-7; D is ambiguous. V lost 8 bases and J 0 bases, leaving 11 bases between the germline ends. In germline, CDR1 is MNHEY, CDR2 SMNVEV (reference sequence). The CDR3 is 13 residues long. CDR3 in amino acids: CASRTLASYEQYF. CDR3 in DNA: TGTGCCAGCCGGACCCTGGCCTCCTACGAGCAGTACTTC.